These 14 T cell receptor beta chains came from one sample sequenced in a study of cytomegalovirus exposure and HLA in healthy donors. 60 Vbeta and 13 Jbeta primers were used in PCR. Libraries were prepared by immunoSEQ multiplex PCR; TCRdb keeps only in-frame clonotypes and omits some of them. The repertoire holds more than 200,000 clones, with 82% as singletons. The sequenced material came from PBMCs. The receptor source for this set is a middle-aged man in good health and CMV-seropositive.

The CDR3 nucleotides are TGTGCCAGCAGTTTGGGTCAGGGTTTAGGAACTGAAGCTTTCTTT. Amino acid sequence: CASSLGQGLGTEAFF. This chain connects TRBV27 to TRBJ1-1; maybe TRBD1 (5 bases). The CDR3 totals 15 residues. Germline V lookup: CDR1 MNHEY, CDR2 SMNVEV (reference sequence). The ends were cut back, 3 bases at V and 5 bases at J, with 16 bases in the middle.

This chain uses TRBV30 with TRBJ2-1; D is perhaps TRBD2 (7 bases). V was pared by 3 bases and J by 6 bases, with 12 bases between. From germline, CDR1 is GTSNPN and CDR2 SVGIG (reference sequence). The CDR3 is 13 residues long. CDR3 sequence reads: CAWRGGGANEQFF. Written as DNA, the CDR3 is TGTGCCTGGAGAGGAGGGGGGGCCAATGAGCAGTTCTTC.

This chain connects TRBV29-1 to TRBJ2-1; TRBD2 matches at 7 bases. The length of the CDR3 is 14 residues. The germline V gene encodes CDR1 SQVTM and CDR2 ANQGSEA. With V trimmed by 4 bases and J by 9 bases, 12 bases remained unmatched. The CDR3 DNA reads TGCAGCGTTGCCGGACTAGTCGTCTTTAGTGAGCAGTTCTTC. Translating gives CSVAGLVVFSEQFF.

This clone was seen a few times. This chain connects TRBV19 to TRBJ2-1, with D perhaps TRBD1 (5 bases). V lost 4 bases and J 7 bases, leaving 8 bases between the germline ends. The CDR3 sequence is 12 residues long. Germline values: CDR1 LNHDA, CDR2 SQIVND (reference sequence). Written as DNA, the CDR3 is TGTGCCAGTAGTACAGGGTGGAATGAGCAGTTCTTC. It encodes CASSTGWNEQFF. Variable domain in full (rest from reference TRBV19 and TRBJ2-1): DGGITQSPKYLFRKEGQNVTLSCEQNLNHDAMYWYRQDPGQGLRLIYYSQIVNDFQKGDIAEGYSVSREKKESFPLTVTSAQKNPTAFYLCASSTGWNEQFFGPGTRLTVL.

The chain joins TRBV18 to TRBJ1-6, with 7 nucleotides matching TRBD1. V shed 3 bases, J shed 9 bases, and the junction held 5 bases outside the gene matches. The CDR3 is 14 residues long. In germline, CDR1 is KGHSH, CDR2 LQKENI. The DNA of the CDR3 is TGTGCCAGCTCACCGCAGGGGGAAGGTTCACCCCTCCACTTT. Its protein product is CASSPQGEGSPLHF. The full variable domain, rest sourced from reference TRBV18 and TRBJ1-6, is NAGVMQNPRHLVRRRGQEARLRCSPMKGHSHVYWYRQLPEEGLKFMVYLQKENIIDESGMPKERFSAEFPKEGPSILRIQQVVRGDSAAYFCASSPQGEGSPLHFGNGTRLTVT.

The chain combines TRBV19 with TRBJ2-3; D gene uncertain. Germline-derived CDR1 and CDR2 are LNHDA and SQIVND (reference sequence). The V end lost 5 bases, the J end lost 4 bases, and 10 bases lay between the germline ends. This CDR3 contains 13 residues. The CDR3 DNA is TGTGCCAGTAGTCCACCACATGCAGATACGCAGTATTTT. It yields the protein CASSPPHADTQYF.

The chain is built from TRBV6-5 and TRBJ2-1; 14 nucleotides line up with TRBD2. Germline CDR1 reads MNHEY; CDR2 reads SVGAGI. The CDR3 has 15 residues. Losses at the gene ends were 6 bases for V and 5 bases for J; bases not matched to a gene: 3. The CDR3 DNA is TGTGCCAGCAGCCAGGGACTAGCGGGGGACAATGAGCAGTTCTTC. This codes for CASSQGLAGDNEQFF.

This clone was observed a single time. This sequence joins TRBV18 and TRBJ1-4; possible D gene TRBD1, 5 bases. V was clipped by 6 bases and J by 9 bases, with 14 bases between them. The germline V gene encodes CDR1 KGHSH and CDR2 LQKENI. The CDR3 runs 13 residues. CDR3: CASSLDSYQKLFF. CDR3 coding DNA: TGTGCCAGCTCCCTCGACAGTTACCAAAAACTGTTTTTT.

V and J are TRBV9 and TRBJ2-2, with D maybe TRBD1 (6 bases). This CDR3 is 16 amino acids long. V shed 3 bases and J shed 0 bases, with 12 bases lying between them. The germline gives CDR1 SGDLS, CDR2 YYNGEE. CDR3 protein: CASSGGQPANTGELFF. As DNA, the CDR3 is TGTGCCAGCAGCGGAGGACAGCCAGCGAACACCGGGGAGCTGTTTTTT.

V usage is TRBV27 and J usage is TRBJ1-1, with 9 bases aligning to TRBD1. The CDR3 runs to 17 residues. V dropped 5 bases and J dropped 1; count of bases not matched to a gene: 11. CDR1 and CDR2 from the germline V gene are MNHEY and SMNVEV (reference sequence). The chain's CDR3 is CASSNGGQGSTNTEAFF. CDR3 bases: TGTGCCAGCAGTAATGGGGGACAGGGCTCGACGAACACTGAAGCTTTCTTT.

This chain connects TRBV2 to TRBJ2-5; D not resolved. Germline V gene sequence: CDR1 SNHLY, CDR2 FYNNEI. Trimming left V 6 bases short and J 4 bases short, with 12 bases between. This CDR3 comprises 13 residues. The CDR3 DNA follows: TGTGCCAGCAGGCTTCGATCCGGAGAGACCCAGTACTTC. It is translated as CASRLRSGETQYF.

The V gene is TRBV6-1, the J gene TRBJ2-7; D uncertain. The CDR3 sequence is 12 residues long. The V gene's germline CDR1 is MNHNS and CDR2 SASEGT. V lost 8 bases and J 0 bases, leaving 8 bases between the germline ends. CDR3 in amino acids: CASRSSSYEQYF. The CDR3 bases are TGTGCCAGCCGGAGTTCCTCCTACGAGCAGTACTTC.

This sequence joins TRBV29-1 and TRBJ1-1; D remains ambiguous. The germline gives CDR1 SQVTM, CDR2 ANQGSEA. With 6 bases removed from V and 4 bases from J, the gap between germline ends came to 18 bases. The CDR3 consists of 14 residues. The CDR3 region is CSVPGSQKFTEAFF. The CDR3 DNA reads TGCAGCGTGCCAGGCAGTCAGAAGTTCACTGAAGCTTTCTTT. Combining the CDR3 with reference TRBV29-1 and TRBJ1-1 gives the whole variable domain SAVISQKPSRDICQRGTSLTIQCQVDSQVTMMFWYRQQPGQSLTLIATANQGSEATYESGFVIDKFPISRPNLTFSTLTVSNMSPEDSSIYLCSVPGSQKFTEAFFGQGTRLTVV.

This chain uses TRBV29-1 with TRBJ2-3; 7 bases are a match to TRBD2. The CDR3 is 15 amino acids. V shed 4 bases, J shed 0 bases, and the junction held 7 bases outside the gene matches. The V gene's germline CDR1 is SQVTM and CDR2 ANQGSEA. CDR3: CSVVPPAGSTDTQYF. CDR3 in DNA: TGCAGCGTTGTCCCGCCAGCGGGAAGCACAGATACGCAGTATTTT.